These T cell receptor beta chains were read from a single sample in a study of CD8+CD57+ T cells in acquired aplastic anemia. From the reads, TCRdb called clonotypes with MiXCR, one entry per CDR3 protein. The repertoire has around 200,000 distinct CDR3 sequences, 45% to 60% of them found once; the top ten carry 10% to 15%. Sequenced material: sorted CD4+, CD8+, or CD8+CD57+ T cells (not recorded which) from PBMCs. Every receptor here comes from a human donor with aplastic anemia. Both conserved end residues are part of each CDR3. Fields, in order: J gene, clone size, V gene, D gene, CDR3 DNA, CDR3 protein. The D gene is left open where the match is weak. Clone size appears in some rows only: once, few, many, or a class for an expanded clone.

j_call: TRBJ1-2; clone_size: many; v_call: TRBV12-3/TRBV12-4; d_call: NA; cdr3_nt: TGTGCCAGCAGTTCCCAGGGTTGGGGCTACACCTTC; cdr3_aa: CASSSQGWGYTF
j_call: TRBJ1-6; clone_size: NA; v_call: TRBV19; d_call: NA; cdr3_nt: TGTGCCAGTAGTGGTACCAGGGTGAACTATAATTCACCCCTCCACTTT; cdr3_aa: CASSGTRVNYNSPLHF
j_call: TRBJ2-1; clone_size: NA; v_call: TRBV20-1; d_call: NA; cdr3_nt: TGCAGTGCTAGTCGGGCCCCCGATGAGCAGTTCTTC; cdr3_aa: CSASRAPDEQFF
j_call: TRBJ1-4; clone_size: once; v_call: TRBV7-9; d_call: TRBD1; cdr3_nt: TGTGCCGGGGGGGACAGCGACATTTTT; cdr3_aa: CAGGDSDIF
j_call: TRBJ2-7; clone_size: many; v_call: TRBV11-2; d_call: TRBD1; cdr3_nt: TGTGCCAGCCGAGGGACCGGGACAGGGAACGAGCAGTACTTC; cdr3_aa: CASRGTGTGNEQYF
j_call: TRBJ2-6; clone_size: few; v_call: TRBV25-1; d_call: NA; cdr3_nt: TGTGCCAGCAGGAACTCTGGGGCCAACGTCCTGACTTTC; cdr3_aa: CASRNSGANVLTF
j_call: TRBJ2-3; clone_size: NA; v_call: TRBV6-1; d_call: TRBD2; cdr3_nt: TGTGCCAGCAGTCGAAACAGCCTAGCGGGGCTCGCGGATACGCAGTATTTT; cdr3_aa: CASSRNSLAGLADTQYF
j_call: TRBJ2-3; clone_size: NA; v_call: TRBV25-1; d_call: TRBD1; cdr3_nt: TGTGCCAGCACCGGGACAGGGAGTCCAGATACGCAGTATTTT; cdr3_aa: CASTGTGSPDTQYF
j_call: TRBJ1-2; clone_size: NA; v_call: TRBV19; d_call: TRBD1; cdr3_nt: TGTGCCAGCGGCGGTGCGGGACAGTGGAAAGCCTCTGGCTATGGCTACACCTTC; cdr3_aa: CASGGAGQWKASGYGYTF
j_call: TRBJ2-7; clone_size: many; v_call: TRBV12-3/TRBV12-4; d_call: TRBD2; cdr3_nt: TGTGCCAGCAGTTTAGAGGCGGGGGTCGGACGCGAGCAGTACTTC; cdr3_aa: CASSLEAGVGREQYF
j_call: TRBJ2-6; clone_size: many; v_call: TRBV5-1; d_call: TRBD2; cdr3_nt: TGCGCCAGCAGCTTATCTAGCGGGGGGGCGACTGGGGCCAACGTCCTGACTTTC; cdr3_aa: CASSLSSGGATGANVLTF
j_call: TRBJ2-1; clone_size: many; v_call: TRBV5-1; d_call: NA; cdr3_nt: TGCGCCAGCAGCTTGCGCATCGGCAGTGGCTACAATGAGCAGTTCTTC; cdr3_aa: CASSLRIGSGYNEQFF
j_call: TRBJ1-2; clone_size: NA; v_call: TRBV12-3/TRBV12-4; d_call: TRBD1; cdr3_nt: TGTGCCAGCAGTCTTACAGGGGAGTATGGCTACACCTTC; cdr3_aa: CASSLTGEYGYTF
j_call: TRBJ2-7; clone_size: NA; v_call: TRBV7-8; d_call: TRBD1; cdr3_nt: TGTGCCAGCAGCGTACAGGGGGCGGAGCAGTACTTC; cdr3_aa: CASSVQGAEQYF
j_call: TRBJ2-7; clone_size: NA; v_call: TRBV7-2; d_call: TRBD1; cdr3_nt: TGTGCCAGCAGCACAGACGGGACAGGGGGATACGAGCAGTACTTC; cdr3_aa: CASSTDGTGGYEQYF
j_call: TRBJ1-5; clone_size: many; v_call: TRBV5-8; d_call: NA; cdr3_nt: TGTGCCAGCAGCTTGGGAGGGGTCAGCAATCAGCCCCAGCATTTT; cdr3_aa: CASSLGGVSNQPQHF
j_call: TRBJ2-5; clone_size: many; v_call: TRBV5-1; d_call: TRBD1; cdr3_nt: TGCGCCAGCAGCCCGTTAGGACAGGGGGGTAGGGAGACCCAGTACTTC; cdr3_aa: CASSPLGQGGRETQYF
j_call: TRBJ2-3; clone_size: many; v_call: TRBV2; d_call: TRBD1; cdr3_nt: TGTGCCAGCAGCTGGGACAGTTTATATACGCAGTATTTT; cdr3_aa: CASSWDSLYTQYF
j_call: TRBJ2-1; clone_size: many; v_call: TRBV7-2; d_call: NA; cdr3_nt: TGTGCCAGCAGCTTAGAAAGCCGATACGTAGGGGACAATGAGCAGTTCTTC; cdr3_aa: CASSLESRYVGDNEQFF
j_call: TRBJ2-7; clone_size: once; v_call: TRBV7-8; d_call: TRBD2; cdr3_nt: TGTGCCAGCAGCAGAAGTGGTGAGCGGGGGACCTGCTACGAGCAGTACTTC; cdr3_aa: CASSRSGERGTCYEQYF
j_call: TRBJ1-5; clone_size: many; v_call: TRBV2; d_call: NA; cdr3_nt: TGTGCCAGCATGGCCCGCTTCAATCAGCCCCAGCATTTT; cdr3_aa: CASMARFNQPQHF
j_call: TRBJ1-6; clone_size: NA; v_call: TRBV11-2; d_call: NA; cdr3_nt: TGTGCCAGCAGTCTAACCCCCGACTTTCCCTCCGCGGGCCTCCACTTT; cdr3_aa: CASSLTPDFPSAGLHF
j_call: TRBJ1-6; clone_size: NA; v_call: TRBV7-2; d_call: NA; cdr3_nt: TGTGCCAACAGCTTGGGGGGCAGTCGGAATTCACCCCTCCACTTT; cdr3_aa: CANSLGGSRNSPLHF
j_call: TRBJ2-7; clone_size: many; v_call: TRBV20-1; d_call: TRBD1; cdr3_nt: TGCAGTGCCACGGACAGGGCCGGCTACGAGCAGTACTTC; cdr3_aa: CSATDRAGYEQYF
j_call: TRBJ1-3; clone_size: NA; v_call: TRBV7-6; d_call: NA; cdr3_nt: TGTGCCAGCAGCCCCACCGGAAACACCATATATTTT; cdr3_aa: CASSPTGNTIYF
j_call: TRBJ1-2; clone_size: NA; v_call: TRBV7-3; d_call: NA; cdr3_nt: TGTGCCAGCAGCCAAGACATCTCCTCAAACTATGGCTACACCTTC; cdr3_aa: CASSQDISSNYGYTF
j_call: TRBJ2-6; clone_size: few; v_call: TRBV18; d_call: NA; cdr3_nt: TGTGCCAGCTCACCAGCCGGGGTTTCTGGGGCCAACGTCCTGACTTTC; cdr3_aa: CASSPAGVSGANVLTF
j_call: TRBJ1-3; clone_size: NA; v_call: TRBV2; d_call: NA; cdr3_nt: TGTGCCAGCAGTGGAAACACCATATATTTT; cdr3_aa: CASSGNTIYF
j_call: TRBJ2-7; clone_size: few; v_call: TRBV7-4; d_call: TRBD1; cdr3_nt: TGTGCCAGCAGCCGGGACAGGGACGAGCAGTACTTC; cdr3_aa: CASSRDRDEQYF
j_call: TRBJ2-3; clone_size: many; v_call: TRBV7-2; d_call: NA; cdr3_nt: TGTGCCAGCAGCTTGGGGCTAGTGCGCACAGATACGCAGTATTTT; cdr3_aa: CASSLGLVRTDTQYF
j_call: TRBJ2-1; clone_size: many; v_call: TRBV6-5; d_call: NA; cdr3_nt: TGTGCCAGCAGTCCACGGACCAGGAGGTCGGATGAGCAGTTCTTC; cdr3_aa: CASSPRTRRSDEQFF
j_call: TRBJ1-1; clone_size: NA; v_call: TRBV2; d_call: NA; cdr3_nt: TGTGCCAGCAGTTTATCGTTCGGGGGGACTGAAGCTTTCTTT; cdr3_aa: CASSLSFGGTEAFF
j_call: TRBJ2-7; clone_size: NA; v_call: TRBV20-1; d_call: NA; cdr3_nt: TGCAGTGCCCTGGCCGGGACGGCGAGCTCCTACGAGCAGTACTTC; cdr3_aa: CSALAGTASSYEQYF
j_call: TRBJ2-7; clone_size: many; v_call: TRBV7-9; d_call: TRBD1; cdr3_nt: TGTGCCAGCAGCCGACAGGGGTTCTCCTACGAGCAGTACTTC; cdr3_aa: CASSRQGFSYEQYF
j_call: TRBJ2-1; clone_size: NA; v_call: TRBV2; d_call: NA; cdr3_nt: TGTGCCAGCAGTGAACTTCCCATGAATGAGCAGTTCTTC; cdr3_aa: CASSELPMNEQFF
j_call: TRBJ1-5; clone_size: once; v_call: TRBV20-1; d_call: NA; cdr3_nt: TGCAGTGCTAGAGCGGATTCCTATAGCAATCAGCCCCAGCATTTT; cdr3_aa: CSARADSYSNQPQHF